Detailed here is one TCR beta chain. These data come from a study of monozygotic twins with inflammatory bowel disease. Germline-derived CDR1 and CDR2 are WSHSY and SAAADI. This CDR3 comprises 15 residues. Every TCR library drew on 3,500 to 4,000 ng of total RNA. Following a re-call of the 5' RACE reads, TCRdb has one entry per CDR3 protein and lacks DNA. The sample totals about 43,000 distinct CDR3 sequences; its top ten clones hold 5.3%. The TCR was taken from a human donor with ulcerative colitis or Crohn's disease, or a healthy co-twin of an affected twin (not recorded which). Sequencing was performed on blood. V usage is TRBV10-2 and J usage is TRBJ2-1; without DNA, the TCRdb call of TRBD2 cannot be checked. This CDR3 is CASLDGTSVYNEQFF.